This T cell receptor (beta chain) came from a study of shared clonotypes between healthy human individuals. Between the trimmed V and J ends, which lost 3 bases and 1 base, there was a span of 18 bases. Germline CDR1 reads MDHEN; CDR2 reads SYDVKM. CDR3 size: 17 residues. Method: immunoSEQ multiplex PCR; TCRdb's copy keeps in-frame clones and lacks some. The data show about 2.4 million clones, roughly 93% seen once. This receptor was obtained from a man aged 18-30 years in good health. Some clones in this sample may be carry-over from other donors' samples. The V call is TRBV28, the J call TRBJ1-2; D might be TRBD1 (5 bases). Sequences were obtained from naive CD4+ T cells from PBMCs. Subset in this sample: CD45RA+ positively selected. The CDR3 region has the DNA TGTGCCAGCAGTTTGGAGAGTTTGTCTGGGGGTAACTATGGCTACACCTTC. Translation gives CASSLESLSGGNYGYTF.